The text below deals with one TCR beta chain. Its antigen is unknown. These data are taken from a study of post-analysis software for immune sequencing data. About the research overall: Several disease courses (relapsing-remitting, secondary progressive and progressive-relapsing) of multiple sclerosis were included.

The V gene's germline CDR1 is DFQATT and CDR2 SNEGSKA (reference sequence). V lost 3 bases and J 4 bases, leaving 10 bases between the germline ends. This CDR3 has 13 amino acids. TCR beta cDNA libraries included unique molecular identifiers. TCRdb redid the calling of the PCR reads with MiXCR, one entry per CDR3 protein. The sample records almost 700,000 distinct CDR3 sequences, more than 50% being singletons. Overall study results and limits: About five TRBV segments, including TRBV5-6, TRBV5-1 and TRBV20-1, were more frequent in patients than controls.

This receptor was obtained from a girl aged 2 to 10 with multiple sclerosis. Sequencing was performed on blood. The rearrangement links TRBV20-1 to TRBJ1-5; unclear D gene. The DNA of the CDR3 is TGCAGTGCTAGGTTTTCCCTTAATCAGCCCCAGCATTTT. Amino acid sequence: CSARFSLNQPQHF.